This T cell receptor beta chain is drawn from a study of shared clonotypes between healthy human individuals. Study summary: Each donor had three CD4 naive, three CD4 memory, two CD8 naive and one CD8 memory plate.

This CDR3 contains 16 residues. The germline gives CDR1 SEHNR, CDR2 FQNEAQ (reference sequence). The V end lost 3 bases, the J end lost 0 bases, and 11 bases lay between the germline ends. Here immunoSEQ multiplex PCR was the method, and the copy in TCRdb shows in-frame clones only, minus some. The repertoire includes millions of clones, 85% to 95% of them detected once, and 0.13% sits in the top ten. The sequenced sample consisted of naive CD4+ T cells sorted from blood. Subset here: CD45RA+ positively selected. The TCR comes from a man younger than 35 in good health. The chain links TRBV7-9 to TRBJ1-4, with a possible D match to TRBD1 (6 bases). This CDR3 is CASSFGQQATNEKLFF. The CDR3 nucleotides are TGTGCCAGCAGCTTCGGACAGCAAGCAACTAATGAAAAACTGTTTTTT.